The 12 T cell receptor beta chains below come from one sample, sequenced in a study of post-analysis software for immune sequencing data. Findings and limits, study-wide: The five TRBV segments detected at higher frequency in patients than in controls included TRBV5-6, TRBV5-1 and TRBV20-1.

Antigens for these TCRs are unknown. Each TCR beta cDNA library carried unique molecular identifiers. One entry per CDR3 protein results from TCRdb running MiXCR on the PCR reads. This repertoire shows about 200,000 distinct CDR3 sequences, 29% found once; its top ten account for roughly 3.4%. The sample taken for sequencing was blood. These TCRs come from a girl under 18 with multiple sclerosis.

This clonotype has just a few counts. This chain links TRBV2 with TRBJ2-1; 8 nucleotides align to TRBD2. The ends lost 6 bases at V and 9 bases at J; junction bases unmatched: 10. Per the germline V gene, CDR1 is SNHLY and CDR2 is FYNNEI. CDR3 length equals 14 residues. The CDR3 reads CASSESGSWAEQFF. Here the CDR3 DNA reads TGTGCCAGCAGCGAGAGCGGGAGCTGGGCTGAGCAGTTCTTC.

This clonotype was seen only once. This may come from a read error, since a much larger clone is one base off. The V and J genes are TRBV5-6 and TRBJ2-7; D not certain. From germline, CDR1 is SGHDT and CDR2 YYEEEE. The CDR3 has 12 residues. In DNA form, the CDR3 reads TGTGCCAGCAACTTGTTTAACTACGAGCAGTACTTC. It specifies CASNLFNYEQYF.

In its sample, this clonotype was seen many times. The V and J genes are TRBV4-1 and TRBJ2-5; the D gene is possibly TRBD1 (6 bases). The germline V gene encodes CDR1 MGHRA and CDR2 YSYEKL. The germline V and J ends were trimmed by 1 base and 1 base, with 16 bases remaining between them. The CDR3 has 17 amino acids. CDR3 bases: TGCGCCAGCAGCCAAGGTTGGACAGTGACCATCCAAGAGACCCAGTACTTC. Its protein is CASSQGWTVTIQETQYF.

This clonotype has a count of ten or more. The chain employs TRBV6-2 or TRBV6-3 and TRBJ1-6, with D uncertain. The CDR3 sequence is 12 residues long. Trimming took off 5 bases at V and 14 bases at J, with 13 bases between the two ends. Germline CDR1 reads MNHEY; CDR2 reads SVGEGT. The CDR3 is CASSMRNSALHF. The CDR3 DNA follows: TGTGCCAGCAGTATGAGAAATTCGGCCCTCCACTTT.

This chain's CDR3 is CSARDRDRGISSGYTF. The CDR3 DNA follows: TGCAGTGCTAGAGATCGGGACCGAGGAATCTCCTCTGGCTACACCTTC. The V and J genes are TRBV20-1 and TRBJ1-2, with D possibly being TRBD1 (5 bases). Germline CDR1 reads DFQATT; CDR2 reads SNEGSKA (reference sequence). The CDR3 loop spans 16 amino acids. V was cut by 0 bases and J by 7 bases, with 21 bases left in between.

As regards this clonotype: One base away lies a much larger clone, so this may be a sequencing read error. This sequence joins TRBV29-1 and TRBJ1-2; 9 positions match TRBD1. Looked up from germline, CDR1 is SQVTM and CDR2 is ANQGSEA. The ends lost 7 bases at V and 8 bases at J; junction bases unmatched: 11. The CDR3 sequence is 13 residues long. CDR3 sequence reads: CSATGTGHGGYTF. The CDR3 DNA follows: TGCAGCGCGACCGGGACAGGGCACGGGGGCTACACCTTC.

The V gene is TRBV7-9, the J gene TRBJ1-2; TRBD1 matches 8 bases. The V segment lost 5 bases and the J segment 0 bases; nucleotides outside the gene matches: 11. This CDR3 contains 17 residues. The germline gives CDR1 SEHNR, CDR2 FQNEAQ (reference sequence). Written as DNA, the CDR3 is TGTGCCAGCAGCACTACCGCGGGACAGGCAACTAACTATGGCTACACCTTC. This encodes CASSTTAGQATNYGYTF.

This clonotype was observed once. One end of the junction varies from germline; a read error may be responsible. This sequence joins TRBV5-1 and TRBJ2-5; 12 bases fit TRBD2. Germline V gene data show CDR1 as SGHRS and CDR2 as YFSETQ. CDR3 size: 17 residues. CDR3 bases: TGCGCCAGCAGCTCGGGACTAGCGGGCACGGCAGGCGAGATCCAGTACTTC. Its protein product is CASSSGLAGTAGEIQYF.

This clonotype was recorded at least ten times. The chain recombines TRBV20-1 with TRBJ1-2; D perhaps matches TRBD1 (5 bases). The CDR3 has 12 residues. Germline values: CDR1 DFQATT, CDR2 SNEGSKA (reference sequence). V lost 7 bases and J lost 4, with 13 bases in between. In nucleotides, the CDR3 is TGCAGTGTTAGGAACAGGACCTATGGCTACACCTTC. Residues: CSVRNRTYGYTF.

Worth noting for this clonotype: Compared with germline, one end of the junction differs, possibly owing to a read error. This chain uses TRBV7-2 with TRBJ2-3; D is perhaps TRBD2 (5 bases). CDR3 length: 15 amino acids. In germline, CDR1 is SGHTA, CDR2 FQGNSA. CDR3 residues: CASSPQASSTDTRYF. CDR3 sequence (DNA): TGTGCCAGCAGCCCCCAGGCTAGCAGCACAGATACGCGGTATTTT. Full variable domain (outside the CDR3, taken from reference TRBV7-2 and TRBJ2-3): GAGVSQSPSNKVTEKGKDVELRCDPISGHTALYWYRQSLGQGLEFLIYFQGNSAPDKSGLPSDRFSAERTGGSVSTLTIQRTQQEDSAVYLCASSPQASSTDTRYFGPGTRLTVL.

The chain employs TRBV7-2 and TRBJ2-5; 7 bases fit TRBD2. Per germline, CDR1 SGHTA and CDR2 FQGNSA. V shed 5 bases, J shed 9 bases, and the junction held 12 bases outside the gene matches. There are 14 residues in the CDR3. The CDR3 sequence: CASSLPGGGWAQYF. As DNA, the CDR3 is TGTGCCAGCAGCCTCCCAGGCGGGGGTTGGGCCCAGTACTTC.

The rearrangement joins TRBV5-1 to TRBJ1-1; no clear D. Germline loops: CDR1 SGHRS, CDR2 YFSETQ. This CDR3 region has 17 residues. The V end was cut by 1 base, the J end by 1 base, with 17 bases between. DNA for the CDR3: TGCGCCAGCAGCTTGTCTCTGGGCATTGGGGAGAACACTGAAGCTTTCTTT. Translating it yields CASSLSLGIGENTEAFF.